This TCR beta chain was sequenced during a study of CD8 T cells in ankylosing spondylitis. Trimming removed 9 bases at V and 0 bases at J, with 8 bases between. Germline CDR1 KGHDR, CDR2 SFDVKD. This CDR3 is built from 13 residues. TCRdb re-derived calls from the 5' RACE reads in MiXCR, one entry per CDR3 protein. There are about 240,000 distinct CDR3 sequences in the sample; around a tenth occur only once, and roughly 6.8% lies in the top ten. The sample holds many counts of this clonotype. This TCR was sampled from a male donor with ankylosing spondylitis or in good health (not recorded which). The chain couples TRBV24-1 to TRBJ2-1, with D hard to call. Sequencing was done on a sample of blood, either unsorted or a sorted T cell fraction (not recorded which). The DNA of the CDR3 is TGTGCCACCCAGGCTGGCTCCTACAATGAGCAGTTCTTC. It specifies CATQAGSYNEQFF.